The 29 T cell receptor beta chains in this list originate from one sample, sequenced in a study of cytomegalovirus exposure and HLA in healthy donors. In the PCR, 60 Vbeta and 13 Jbeta primers were used. Assay used: immunoSEQ multiplex PCR; TCRdb lists only in-frame clones, some missing. This sample's table reports about 140,000 clones. The sample comprised PBMCs. These receptors came from a woman under 30 in good health and CMV-seronegative.

The chain recombines TRBV27 with TRBJ2-1; 11 bases line up with TRBD2. Trimming removed 6 bases from V and 4 bases from J; junction bases left unmatched: 5. Germline assignment: CDR1 MNHEY and CDR2 SMNVEV (reference sequence). The CDR3 has 15 amino acids. CDR3 residues: CASSTGTSGYNEQFF. The CDR3 nucleotides are TGTGCCAGCAGCACCGGGACTAGCGGATACAATGAGCAGTTCTTC.

J is TRBJ2-7 and V is TRBV5-1; TRBD2 aligns across 8 bases. With V trimmed by 4 bases and J by 5 bases, 8 bases remained unmatched. Germline assignment: CDR1 SGHRS and CDR2 YFSETQ. The CDR3 runs 14 residues. CDR3 sequence reads: CASSPNPGGDEQYF. In nucleotides, the CDR3 is TGCGCCAGCAGCCCGAACCCGGGGGGGGACGAGCAGTACTTC.

The V gene is TRBV27, the J gene TRBJ1-6; possible D gene TRBD1, 5 bases. Germline V lookup: CDR1 MNHEY, CDR2 SMNVEV (reference sequence). This CDR3 spans 16 amino acids. V lost 7 bases and J lost 7, with 20 bases in between. The CDR3 here is CASTPSAGRGNSPLHF. CDR3 coding DNA: TGTGCCAGCACTCCATCCGCGGGGCGCGGAAATTCACCCCTCCACTTT.

V gene TRBV6-1 combines with J gene TRBJ1-1; a possible D gene is TRBD1 (6 bases). Trimming took 6 bases from V and 8 from J, leaving 13 bases between them. CDR1 is MNHNS and CDR2 is SASEGT in the germline V gene. This CDR3 is built from 12 residues. The CDR3: CASSPTGTEAFF. The CDR3 coding sequence is TGTGCCAGCAGCCCGACCGGGACAGAAGCTTTCTTT.

The genes are TRBV28 and TRBJ1-1; 8 bases line up with TRBD1. Germline trimming cut 6 bases from V and 1 base from J; bases unmatched to any gene: 7. Per the germline V gene, CDR1 is MDHEN and CDR2 is SYDVKM. This CDR3 contains 15 residues. The CDR3 DNA reads TGTGCCAGCAGATCGGCCGGGACAGGGAACACTGAAGCTTTCTTT. Protein: CASRSAGTGNTEAFF.

V is TRBV10-1 and J is TRBJ2-3; 8 nucleotides line up with TRBD2. V lost 3 bases to trimming and J lost 1 base; unmatched junction nucleotides: 3. The CDR3 runs 15 residues. Per the germline V gene, CDR1 is WNHNN and CDR2 is SYGVQD (reference sequence). The CDR3 region is CASSDPRGGTDTQYF. The CDR3 region has the DNA TGCGCCAGCAGTGACCCGCGGGGGGGCACAGATACGCAGTATTTT.

The chain joins TRBV5-5 to TRBJ1-5, with D maybe TRBD1 (6 bases). Germline-derived CDR1 and CDR2 are SGHKS and YYEKEE (reference sequence). The V gene lost 4 bases and the J gene lost 3 bases, with 14 bases spanning the gap. CDR3 size: 15 residues. CDR3 loop: CASSRTDILNQPQHF. DNA of the CDR3: TGTGCCAGCAGCCGGACAGATATACTCAATCAGCCCCAGCATTTT. The full variable domain, in which reference TRBV5-5 and TRBJ1-5 provide the parts outside the CDR3, is DAGVTQSPTHLIKTRGQQVTLRCSPISGHKSVSWYQQVLGQGPQFIFQYYEKEERGRGNFPDRFSARQFPNYSSELNVNALLLGDSALYLCASSRTDILNQPQHFGDGTRLSIL.

The chain uses TRBV6-5 and TRBJ2-2; possibly TRBD2 for D (6 bases). CDR3 length equals 16 residues. The germline gives CDR1 MNHEY, CDR2 SVGAGI. V was trimmed by 0 bases and J by 6 bases, leaving 14 bases between them. The CDR3 DNA sequence: TGTGCCAGCAGTTACTCGATGGGGGGTGACCCCGGGGAGCTGTTTTTT. Translation: CASSYSMGGDPGELFF.

The chain employs TRBV4-3 and TRBJ2-1; 7 bases fit TRBD2. Germline values: CDR1 LGHNA, CDR2 YSLEER. CDR3 length equals 15 residues. V trimming: 0 bases; J trimming: 9 bases; junction bases outside the gene matches: 8. CDR3 sequence reads: CASSQDLRLAGEQFF. The CDR3 DNA follows: TGCGCCAGCAGCCAAGATTTAAGGTTAGCGGGTGAGCAGTTCTTC.

The chain carries TRBV4-3 and TRBJ1-4; perhaps TRBD1 as D (5 bases). The V and J ends lost 1 base and 3 bases respectively, with 9 bases between them. Germline V CDR1 and CDR2: LGHNA, YSLEER. CDR3 length equals 15 residues. The CDR3: CASSQGGAANEKLFF. The CDR3 bases are TGCGCCAGCAGCCAAGGCGGGGCAGCTAATGAAAAACTGTTTTTT.

J is TRBJ1-1 and V is TRBV18; 11 bases map to TRBD1. Unmatched junction bases numbered 1, after V lost 4 bases and J lost 6 bases. Germline CDR1 KGHSH, CDR2 LQKENI. The CDR3 runs to 13 residues. The CDR3 protein is CASSQGQGAEAFF. CDR3 nucleotide sequence: TGTGCCAGCTCACAGGGACAGGGGGCTGAAGCTTTCTTT.

J is TRBJ2-2 and V is TRBV7-8, with a possible D match to TRBD1 (5 bases). The CDR3 is 15 residues long. Germline V CDR1 and CDR2: SGHVS, FQNEAQ. Trimming took 8 bases from V and 2 from J, leaving 15 bases between them. This chain's CDR3 is CASGKYRFNTGELFF. CDR3 sequence (DNA): TGTGCCAGCGGAAAATACAGGTTTAACACCGGGGAGCTGTTTTTT.

This chain joins TRBV10-2 and TRBJ2-7; D is possibly TRBD1 (5 bases). Looked up from germline, CDR1 is WSHSY and CDR2 is SAAADI. Trimming took off 4 bases at V and 4 bases at J, with 14 bases between the two ends. The CDR3 runs to 14 residues. Here the CDR3 reads CASSAGRAGYEQYF. As DNA, the CDR3 is TGCGCCAGCAGTGCGGGCAGGGCCGGGTACGAGCAGTACTTC.

The rearrangement joins TRBV5-1 to TRBJ2-3; 7 positions agree with TRBD1. In germline, CDR1 is SGHRS, CDR2 YFSETQ. Losses at the gene ends were 4 bases for V and 5 bases for J; bases not matched to a gene: 7. The length of the CDR3 is 14 residues. CDR3: CASSRDSRGDTQYF. As DNA, the CDR3 is TGCGCCAGCAGCCGGGACAGTAGAGGAGATACGCAGTATTTT.

The genes are TRBV29-1 and TRBJ2-1; no reliable D call. CDR3 length: 13 amino acids. From germline, CDR1 is SQVTM and CDR2 ANQGSEA. Trimming removed 4 bases from V and 6 bases from J, with 13 bases in between. CDR3 nucleotide sequence: TGCAGCGTTGGAGTTGTAACCGGCAATGAGCAGTTCTTC. It encodes CSVGVVTGNEQFF.

The chain uses TRBV4-1 and TRBJ1-6; the match to TRBD1 covers 9 bases. Germline CDR1 and CDR2: MGHRA and YSYEKL. V lost 4 bases, J lost 9 bases, and 10 bases stayed unmatched. The CDR3 runs to 16 residues. The CDR3 is CASSLPPGTGTSPLHF. For the CDR3, the DNA is TGCGCCAGCAGCCTGCCTCCCGGGACAGGGACTTCACCCCTCCACTTT.

V and J are TRBV28 and TRBJ1-2, with unresolved D. This CDR3 is 13 amino acids long. Germline CDR1 is MDHEN and CDR2 is SYDVKM. V was pared by 5 bases and J by 1 base, with 8 bases between. CDR3 sequence reads: CASSPGDNYGYTF. The CDR3 DNA reads as TGTGCCAGCAGTCCCGGTGATAACTATGGCTACACCTTC.

V is TRBV2 and J is TRBJ2-3; 14 nucleotides line up with TRBD2. With 7 bases clipped from V and 5 bases from J, the junction kept 2 bases outside the gene matches. The CDR3 is 14 amino acids. CDR1 and CDR2 from the germline V gene are SNHLY and FYNNEI. The CDR3 sequence is CASMGLAGVDTQYF. The CDR3 coding sequence is TGTGCCAGCATGGGACTAGCGGGAGTAGATACGCAGTATTTT.

The chain combines TRBV29-1 with TRBJ1-2, with a weak D call TRBD1 (6 bases). Germline lookup yields CDR1 SQVTM and CDR2 ANQGSEA. The CDR3 length is 13 residues. The V and J ends lost 6 bases and 2 bases respectively, with 13 bases between them. The CDR3 DNA follows: TGCAGCGTCGGACAGCCAGAAAACTATGGCTACACCTTC. Encoded protein: CSVGQPENYGYTF.

The J gene is TRBJ2-7, the V gene TRBV29-1, with 9 bases aligning to TRBD2. This CDR3 has 13 amino acids. Trimming cost V 3 bases and J 5 bases; bases outside gene matches: 5. Germline values: CDR1 SQVTM, CDR2 ANQGSEA. In nucleotides, the CDR3 is TGCAGCGTTGACTTAGCGGGAGCTAACGAGCAGTACTTC. Its translation: CSVDLAGANEQYF.

The V call is TRBV27, the J call TRBJ1-1, with unresolved D. The germline CDR1 and CDR2 sequences are MNHEY and SMNVEV (reference sequence). The CDR3 contains 13 residues. The V end lost 5 bases, the J end lost 0 bases, and 7 bases lay between the germline ends. CDR3 in amino acids: CASSPYMNTEAFF. DNA for the CDR3: TGTGCCAGCAGTCCATACATGAACACTGAAGCTTTCTTT.

The chain combines TRBV5-6 with TRBJ2-7; D is perhaps TRBD1 (5 bases). The V end lost 1 base, the J end lost 3 bases, and 5 bases lay between the germline ends. The germline gives CDR1 SGHDT, CDR2 YYEEEE. CDR3 length equals 12 residues. CDR3 sequence (DNA): TGTGCCAGCAGCTTGACAGGCTACGAGCAGTACGTC. Its translation: CASSLTGYEQYV.

The chain combines TRBV2 with TRBJ2-2; 7 bases map to TRBD2. Germline CDR1 is SNHLY and CDR2 is FYNNEI. This CDR3 has 14 residues. V dropped 6 bases and J dropped 6; count of bases not matched to a gene: 7. The CDR3 loop reads CASSDGRAAGELFF. In nucleotides, the CDR3 is TGTGCCAGCAGCGATGGGAGGGCCGCCGGGGAGCTGTTTTTT.

The gene calls are TRBV6-6 and TRBJ2-5, with D perhaps TRBD2 (5 bases). CDR1 MNHNY and CDR2 SVGAGI come from the germline V gene (reference sequence). The V end was cut by 5 bases, the J end by 2 bases, with 12 bases between. This CDR3 has 14 residues. CDR3 nucleotides: TGTGCCAGCAGTCTCTCCTCGGGGCAAGAGACCCAGTACTTC. Its translation: CASSLSSGQETQYF.

CDR3 bases: TGTGCCAGCAGCTTAGTGGCGGGAGACCACGAGCAGTACTTC. Its translation is CASSLVAGDHEQYF. The chain has TRBV11-2 and TRBJ2-5; TRBD2 aligns across 7 bases. The J call may be mistaken, given a closer DNA end match to TRBJ2-7. Germline V gene lookup returns CDR1 SGHAT and CDR2 FQNNGV. The CDR3 is 14 residues long.

The V call is TRBV7-3, the J call TRBJ2-1; TRBD1 might be the D (5 bases). Germline lookup yields CDR1 SGHTA and CDR2 FQGTGA. The germline V and J ends were trimmed by 2 bases and 1 base, with 9 bases remaining between them. The CDR3 totals 15 residues. CDR3 loop: CASSLWQGSYNEQFF. The CDR3 DNA reads as TGTGCCAGCAGCTTATGGCAGGGTTCCTACAATGAGCAGTTCTTC.

V gene TRBV10-1 combines with J gene TRBJ2-1; TRBD2 matches at 14 bases. The V segment lost 5 bases and the J segment 7 bases; nucleotides outside the gene matches: 4. CDR1 is WNHNN and CDR2 is SYGVQD in the germline V gene (reference sequence). This CDR3 is 15 amino acids long. The CDR3 region is CASSTGTSGSNEQFF. CDR3 in DNA: TGCGCCAGCAGTACCGGGACTAGCGGGAGTAATGAGCAGTTCTTC.

The genes are TRBV19 and TRBJ2-7, with D possibly TRBD2 on 6 matching bases. The ends were cut back, 6 bases at V and 0 bases at J, with 12 bases in the middle. Per germline, CDR1 LNHDA and CDR2 SQIVND (reference sequence). CDR3 length equals 14 residues. As DNA, the CDR3 is TGTGCCAGTAGATCGCGGGGAGACTCCTACGAGCAGTACTTC. Translating gives CASRSRGDSYEQYF.

V gene TRBV19 combines with J gene TRBJ2-3, with 9 positions matching TRBD1. CDR3 size: 16 residues. V lost 2 bases, J lost 4 bases, and 7 bases stayed unmatched. Germline V lookup: CDR1 LNHDA, CDR2 SQIVND (reference sequence). CDR3: CASSISGQGGADTQYF. The DNA of the CDR3 is TGTGCCAGTAGTATATCGGGACAGGGCGGTGCAGATACGCAGTATTTT.